This TCR beta chain appears in the sequencing data of a study of CD8+ T cells in alopecia areata. Overall study: Treated patients were dosed with oral tofacitinib, taking 5 to 10 mg twice daily.

There are a few counts of this clone. Its matching antigen is unknown. Treatment of the sample: oral pan-JAK inhibitor, 5-10 mg twice daily. Reverse transcription of extracted RNA yielded cDNA, which provided the sequencing template. Data came from immunoSEQ multiplex PCR; TCRdb stores just in-frame clones and leaves some out. The repertoire includes around 290,000 clones, over 45% of them detected once, and less than 2% sits in the top ten. Study findings and constraints: Lesional scalp displayed greater clonality than normal scalp, most notably in alopecia totalis/universalis.

The CDR3 consists of 13 residues. Germline assignment: CDR1 LGHNA and CDR2 YNFKEQ. Trimming took 0 bases from V and 6 from J; bases not matched to a gene: 2. This sample comprised CD4+ T cells sorted from blood, obtained at week 24, from a patient treated with tofacitinib. V usage is TRBV4-2 and J usage is TRBJ2-7, with TRBD1 matching over 7 bases. This TCR derives from a human donor with alopecia areata. The DNA for the CDR3 is TGTGCCAGCAGCCAAGAACGGACAGGCGAGCAGTACTTC. It specifies CASSQERTGEQYF.